The T cell receptor beta chain described here comes from a study of CD8 T cells in Susac syndrome. Findings and caveats of the study: The CD4+ T cell repertoires that were profiled in Susac syndrome showed no clonal expansion.

Comment on this clonotype: Its antigen remains unknown.

V was trimmed by 2 bases and J by 3 bases, leaving 5 bases between them. CDR3 length: 12 amino acids. Germline assignment: CDR1 LGHNT and CDR2 FRNRAP. An amount of RNA that ranged from about 0.45 to 1 ug was reverse transcribed with random hexamers. TCRdb analysed the immunoSEQ multiplex PCR reads with MiXCR anew, one entry per CDR3 protein. The sample lists 74,000 or so distinct CDR3 sequences; about 93% were seen once. The patients with Susac syndrome were individuals who fulfilled the recently defined diagnostic criteria for disease that was either definite or probable. Negative isolation yielded the CD8+ and CD4+ T cells, while FACS enriched the TEMRA cells.

Sequencing was carried out using CD4+ T cells from PBMCs. The chain carries TRBV12-5 and TRBJ2-7; no definite D call. This clonotype was obtained from a human donor with Susac syndrome. CDR3 protein: CASGLWNYEQYF. The CDR3 region has the DNA TGTGCTAGTGGTTTGTGGAACTACGAGCAGTACTTC. The full variable domain, completed using reference TRBV12-5 and TRBJ2-7, is DARVTQTPRHKVTEMGQEVTMRCQPILGHNTVFWYRQTMMQGLELLAYFRNRAPLDDSGMPKDRFSAEMPDATLATLKIQPSEPRDSAVYFCASGLWNYEQYFGPGTRLTVT.